The 25 T cell receptor beta chains given below trace back to one sample, sequenced in a study of OX40 agonist ivuxolimab in advanced cancers. The assay was immunoSEQ multiplex PCR, and TCRdb's table has in-frame clones only and misses some. The table shows approximately 75,000 clones, with roughly 78% occurring only once. The specimen comprised CD4+ or CD8+ T cells sorted from blood, sampled in a trial of the OX40 agonist ivuxolimab. The receptors come from an adult with an advanced solid tumor such as melanoma, head and neck, liver or kidney cancer.

V usage is TRBV7-2 and J usage is TRBJ2-6, with D perhaps matching TRBD1 (5 bases). V lost 0 bases to trimming and J lost 2 bases, with 8 bases between them. The germline V gene has CDR1 SGHTA and CDR2 FQGNSA. This CDR3 has 16 residues. The CDR3 sequence is CASSLAAGTGANVLTF. CDR3 coding DNA: TGTGCCAGCAGCTTAGCAGCAGGGACTGGGGCCAACGTCCTGACTTTC.

J is TRBJ1-1 and V is TRBV18, with D hard to call. Germline loops: CDR1 KGHSH, CDR2 LQKENI. CDR3 length equals 15 residues. With 2 bases removed from V and 1 base from J, the gap between germline ends came to 11 bases. CDR3 protein: CASSPGGDRNTEAFF. In DNA form, the CDR3 reads TGTGCCAGCTCACCAGGCGGGGATAGGAACACTGAAGCTTTCTTT.

This clone is labeled medium-sized (0.01 to 0.1%). CDR3 in DNA: TGTGCCAGCAGCGTAGATTGGTATAATTCACCCCTCCACTTT. Its translation is CASSVDWYNSPLHF. The J gene is TRBJ1-6, the V gene TRBV9, with D hard to call. Deletions cut 0 bases from V and 4 bases from J, with 5 bases between. The germline V gene has CDR1 SGDLS and CDR2 YYNGEE. CDR3 length: 14 residues.

This clone was detected only a few times. V and J are TRBV11-1 and TRBJ2-1; D perhaps matches TRBD1 (6 bases). V gave up 5 bases and J gave up 13 bases, with 21 bases separating them. The CDR3 loop spans 14 amino acids. Germline V gives CDR1 SGHAT, CDR2 FQDESV (reference sequence). CDR3 region: CASSPNLSQGPQFF. The CDR3 nucleotides are TGTGCCAGCAGCCCGAACCTCTCCCAGGGGCCCCAGTTCTTC.

The sample holds a few counts of this clone. The V and J genes are TRBV5-6 and TRBJ1-4; D is ambiguous. The V end was cut by 4 bases, the J end by 3 bases, with 7 bases between. CDR1 and CDR2 from the germline V gene are SGHDT and YYEEEE. The CDR3 runs 13 residues. The CDR3 nucleotides read TGTGCCAGCAGCCGGGTGGCTAATGAAAAACTGTTTTTT. Its protein product is CASSRVANEKLFF.

This chain joins TRBV18 and TRBJ2-5; 7 nucleotides agree with TRBD1. Germline CDR1 reads KGHSH; CDR2 reads LQKENI. The ends lost 6 bases at V and 5 bases at J; junction bases unmatched: 6. CDR3 size: 13 residues. CDR3 amino acids: CASSRQGRETQYF. CDR3 bases: TGTGCCAGCTCTCGACAGGGTCGGGAGACCCAGTACTTC. Drawing the rest from reference TRBV18 and TRBJ2-5, the complete variable domain is NAGVMQNPRHLVRRRGQEARLRCSPMKGHSHVYWYRQLPEEGLKFMVYLQKENIIDESGMPKERFSAEFPKEGPSILRIQQVVRGDSAAYFCASSRQGRETQYFGPGTRLLVL.

The rearrangement links TRBV5-1 to TRBJ2-3, with D possibly being TRBD1 or TRBD2 (6 bases each). CDR3 length: 16 amino acids. Germline V CDR1 and CDR2: SGHRS, YFSETQ. V was shortened by 0 bases and J by 2 bases, with 13 bases between the two germline ends. The CDR3 nucleotides are TGCGCCAGCAGCTTGGCGGGGGCAGGCGCCACAGATACGCAGTATTTT. Protein product: CASSLAGAGATDTQYF.

This clone has a count of ten or more. The genes are TRBV28 and TRBJ1-4, with D unclear. The CDR3 runs to 12 residues. The V gene's germline CDR1 is MDHEN and CDR2 SYDVKM. Between the trimmed V and J ends, which lost 3 bases and 5 bases, there was a span of 4 bases. In DNA, the CDR3 is TGTGCCAGCAGTTTGAGGAATGAAAAACTGTTTTTT. This codes for CASSLRNEKLFF. Full variable domain (outside the CDR3, taken from reference TRBV28 and TRBJ1-4): DVKVTQSSRYLVKRTGEKVFLECVQDMDHENMFWYRQDPGLGLRLIYFSYDVKMKEKGDIPEGYSVSREKKERFSLILESASTNQTSMYLCASSLRNEKLFFGSGTQLSVL.

The J gene is TRBJ1-1, the V gene TRBV18, with 8 bases aligning to TRBD1. The CDR3 extends over 18 amino acids. Germline lookup yields CDR1 KGHSH and CDR2 LQKENI. V shed 3 bases and J 0 bases; nucleotides not matched to a gene: 12. The CDR3 region is CASSPLGQATIMNTEAFF. The DNA for the CDR3 is TGTGCCAGCTCACCCTTGGGACAGGCGACCATCATGAACACTGAAGCTTTCTTT.

The chain recombines TRBV2 with TRBJ1-2; D gene uncertain. V was clipped by 2 bases and J by 4 bases, with 5 bases between them. The CDR3 totals 12 residues. Germline values: CDR1 SNHLY, CDR2 FYNNEI. In nucleotides, the CDR3 is TGTGCCAGCAGTGAACAGAGCTATGGCTACACCTTC. Translation gives CASSEQSYGYTF. The complete variable domain, with remaining parts taken from reference TRBV2 and TRBJ1-2, reads EPEVTQTPSHQVTQMGQEVILRCVPISNHLYFYWYRQILGQKVEFLVSFYNNEISEKSEIFDDQFSVERPDGSNFTLKIRSTKLEDSAMYFCASSEQSYGYTFGSGTRLTVV.

The gene calls are TRBV7-3 and TRBJ2-5; 9 nucleotides agree with TRBD1. CDR1 is SGHTA, CDR2 FQGTGA, per germline. The CDR3 length is 15 residues. Trimming removed 5 bases from V and 5 bases from J; junction bases left unmatched: 9. CDR3 loop: CASSETGGARETQYF. DNA for the CDR3: TGTGCCAGCAGCGAAACAGGGGGCGCGAGGGAGACCCAGTACTTC.

V and J are TRBV5-1 and TRBJ2-1; 8 positions match TRBD2. Germline loops: CDR1 SGHRS, CDR2 YFSETQ. The CDR3 extends over 16 amino acids. Trimming at V came to 0 bases and at J to 1 base, leaving 3 bases not matched to a gene. The CDR3 bases are TGCGCCAGCAGCTTGGCCGGGACTAGTTCCTACAATGAGCAGTTCTTC. Its protein is CASSLAGTSSYNEQFF.

This chain links TRBV4-2 with TRBJ2-6; D uncertain. Germline CDR1 LGHNA, CDR2 YNFKEQ. Trimming stripped 0 bases from V and 0 bases from J, with 6 bases between. The CDR3 extends over 16 amino acids. CDR3 sequence reads: CASSQDPHSGANVLTF. CDR3 bases: TGTGCCAGCAGCCAAGATCCCCACTCTGGGGCCAACGTCCTGACTTTC.

This clone showed up many times. The V and J genes are TRBV2 and TRBJ1-6; 11 bases map to TRBD1. The length of the CDR3 is 14 residues. J lost 7 bases, V lost 8 bases, and 4 bases had no gene match. Per the germline V gene, CDR1 is SNHLY and CDR2 is FYNNEI. As DNA, the CDR3 is TGTGCCAGCCGCCGGGACAGGGGGAATTCACCCCTCCACTTT. Translation gives CASRRDRGNSPLHF.

This chain joins TRBV2 and TRBJ2-7; 7 bases are a match to TRBD1. Losses at the gene ends were 7 bases for V and 2 bases for J; bases not matched to a gene: 11. Per the germline V gene, CDR1 is SNHLY and CDR2 is FYNNEI. CDR3 size: 15 residues. CDR3 sequence (DNA): TGTGCCAGCACCCCGAGGACAGGAGAAGCCTACGAGCAGTACTTC. Amino acids: CASTPRTGEAYEQYF.

This chain links TRBV19 with TRBJ2-1; 9 bases are shared with TRBD1. The CDR3 has 14 residues. With 9 bases clipped from V and 10 bases from J, the junction kept 13 bases outside the gene matches. The germline V gene has CDR1 LNHDA and CDR2 SQIVND (reference sequence). The CDR3 bases are TGTGCCAGCAAGGGAGACAGGGGGTATCGGGAGCAGTTCTTC. This gives the protein CASKGDRGYREQFF.

The J gene is TRBJ1-3, the V gene TRBV6-6, with D hard to call. Germline-derived CDR1 and CDR2 are MNHNY and SVGAGI (reference sequence). The V end was cut by 2 bases, the J end by 0 bases, with 8 bases between. This CDR3 region has 15 residues. The CDR3 sequence: CASSYGGSSGNTIYF. The CDR3, as DNA: TGTGCCAGCAGTTACGGAGGGTCCTCTGGAAACACCATATATTTT.

CDR3 residues: CASSISGQYYEQYF. CDR3 sequence (DNA): TGTGCCAGTAGTATAAGTGGACAGTACTACGAGCAGTACTTC. The chain combines TRBV19 with TRBJ2-7, with D possibly matching TRBD1 (6 bases). The V gene's germline CDR1 is LNHDA and CDR2 SQIVND (reference sequence). V lost 2 bases, J lost 3 bases, and 11 bases lay in between. The CDR3 is 14 residues long.

The chain joins TRBV27 to TRBJ2-3; 7 nucleotides line up with TRBD1. This CDR3 comprises 14 residues. The V gene end was trimmed by 5 bases and the J gene end by 7 bases; junction bases not matched to a gene: 9. In germline, CDR1 is MNHEY, CDR2 SMNVEV (reference sequence). The CDR3 spells CASSPQTGPYTQYF. In DNA form, the CDR3 reads TGTGCCAGCAGTCCTCAGACAGGGCCGTATACGCAGTATTTT.

The table lists this clone with a count of one. This chain links TRBV7-9 with TRBJ1-3, with D possibly matching TRBD1 (6 bases). The CDR3 sequence is 17 residues long. V gave up 5 bases and J gave up 1 base, with 18 bases separating them. The V gene's germline CDR1 is SEHNR and CDR2 FQNEAQ (reference sequence). The CDR3: CASSVQRGFLSGNTIYF. The CDR3 coding sequence is TGTGCCAGCAGCGTCCAGAGGGGGTTTCTTTCTGGAAACACCATATATTTT. The variable domain in full, completed from reference TRBV7-9 and TRBJ1-3, reads DTGVSQNPRHKITKRGQNVTFRCDPISEHNRLYWYRQTLGQGPEFLTYFQNEAQLEKSRLLSDRFSAERPKGSFSTLEIQRTEQGDSAMYLCASSVQRGFLSGNTIYFGEGSWLTVV.

This clone was detected once. The rearrangement links TRBV6-6 to TRBJ1-5, with 7 bases fitting TRBD1. The length of the CDR3 is 14 residues. The V segment lost 1 base and the J segment 5 bases; nucleotides outside the gene matches: 2. Germline V CDR1 and CDR2: MNHNY, SVGAGI (reference sequence). Here the CDR3 reads CASSYFTGDQPQHF. CDR3 DNA: TGTGCCAGCAGTTACTTTACAGGGGATCAGCCCCAGCATTTT.

This clone appeared a single time. CDR3 sequence: CASSSGPGGTTEAFF. The DNA of the CDR3 is TGTGCCAGCAGCTCAGGCCCAGGGGGAACAACTGAAGCTTTCTTT. The gene calls are TRBV7-3 and TRBJ1-1; 7 bases align to TRBD1. This CDR3 contains 15 residues. Per germline, CDR1 SGHTA and CDR2 FQGTGA. After removal of 4 bases from V and 5 bases from J, the junction contained 10 bases not matched to a gene.

This chain links TRBV7-2 with TRBJ2-7; D might be TRBD1 or TRBD2, each matching 6 bases. CDR3 length: 15 residues. Trimming took off 5 bases at V and 3 bases at J, with 17 bases between the two ends. CDR1 is SGHTA, CDR2 FQGNSA, per germline. Written as DNA, the CDR3 is TGTGCCAGCAGCCCTAGAGAGGGGGGTCGCTACGAGCAGTACTTC. Amino acids: CASSPREGGRYEQYF. Combining the CDR3 with reference TRBV7-2 and TRBJ2-7 gives the whole variable domain GAGVSQSPSNKVTEKGKDVELRCDPISGHTALYWYRQSLGQGLEFLIYFQGNSAPDKSGLPSDRFSAERTGGSVSTLTIQRTQQEDSAVYLCASSPREGGRYEQYFGPGTRLTVT.

This rearrangement joins TRBV5-1 to TRBJ2-5, with 13 bases fitting TRBD2. J gave up 2 bases and V 4 bases, and 5 bases lay outside the gene matches. The V gene's germline CDR1 is SGHRS and CDR2 YFSETQ. The CDR3 spans 16 residues. The CDR3 nucleotides are TGCGCCAGCAGCCTGGGACTAGCGGGGTCACAAGAGACCCAGTACTTC. Protein: CASSLGLAGSQETQYF.

The gene calls are TRBV19 and TRBJ1-5, with a tentative D call TRBD1 (6 bases). The CDR3 has 13 amino acids. Germline V gene sequence: CDR1 LNHDA, CDR2 SQIVND (reference sequence). Deletions cut 5 bases from V and 5 bases from J, with 10 bases between. CDR3 protein: CASSSGQYQPQHF. The CDR3 DNA reads TGTGCCAGTAGTTCAGGACAGTATCAGCCCCAGCATTTT.